This T cell receptor beta chain comes out of a study of cytomegalovirus exposure and HLA in healthy donors. Overall study findings and caveats: The only immune exposure information that was available was CMV serostatus. In an earlier analysis, about 90% or about 30%: the productive usage of most TCR beta V segments.

About this clone: The target antigen is unknown.

The primer mix had 60 Vbeta and 13 Jbeta primers. Method: immunoSEQ multiplex PCR; TCRdb's copy keeps in-frame clones and lacks some. Among 40,000 to 45,000 clones, 50% were seen once, and the ten largest hold 9.5% to 13%. Trimming stripped 7 bases from V and 0 bases from J, with 14 bases between. CDR1 is MNHNS and CDR2 is SASEGT in the germline V gene. The CDR3 is made up of 15 amino acids. The receptor's source is a human donor in good health. The chain links TRBV6-1 to TRBJ2-3, with D possibly TRBD2 on 6 matching bases. The sample taken for sequencing was PBMCs. The CDR3 coding sequence is TGTGCCAGCACACCGGGAGCCTCTAGCACAGATACGCAGTATTTT. This translates into CASTPGASSTDTQYF.